This T cell receptor beta chain stems from a study of T cells after yellow fever vaccination. A few counts support this clonotype. Study outcomes and limitations: Reappearance after the booster was observed for most primary-vaccination clones (about 97% CD4, roughly 90% CD8). Peaking faster, on day 5 versus 15, the secondary response was nonetheless weaker.

The V gene's germline CDR1 is SGHAT and CDR2 FQNNGV. The length of the CDR3 is 15 residues. Trimming took off 4 bases at V and 5 bases at J, with 17 bases between the two ends. Conversion of TCR transcripts into cDNA relied on 5'RACE template switching, which added a universal primer site and UMIs. TCRdb re-analysed the 5' RACE reads in MiXCR, keeping a single row per CDR3 protein. The sample consists of 75,000 to 100,000 distinct CDR3 sequences, 8% to 10% of them appearing once. The sequencing used CD8+ T cells not binding an NS4B(214-222) dextramer, sorted from PBMCs, collected approximately 16 days after the first yellow fever vaccination. The source is a man younger than 35 who received the YFV17D yellow fever vaccine. The V call is TRBV11-2, the J call TRBJ2-5, with D perhaps matching TRBD2 (6 bases). This chain's CDR3 is CASSSPWGRSETQYF. CDR3 DNA: TGTGCCAGCAGCTCCCCCTGGGGGAGGAGTGAGACCCAGTACTTC.